Described below is a single T cell receptor (beta chain) sequence and its context. Its antigen is still unknown. This clone may be a read error of a much larger clone one base away. The CDR3 carries no conserved terminal phenylalanine or tryptophan, so it likely arises from a read error. This entry comes from a study of Graves' ophthalmopathy and Graves' hyperthyroidism. Clinicians diagnosed using symptoms, serum thyroxine, TRAb, thyroid ultrasound and orbital computed tomography. CDR3 length equals 16 residues. Germline V gene data show CDR1 as SQVTM and CDR2 as ANQGSEA. Trimming stripped 0 bases from V and 5 bases from J, with 19 bases between. TCR beta CDR3 amplification used RNA transcripts. The library came from an HTBI-primed first-round RT-PCR and a second-round multiplex PCR. TCRdb itself ran the multiplex PCR reads through MiXCR, one entry per CDR3 protein. The table has 600,000 to 650,000 distinct CDR3 sequences, around a fifth seen once.

Study-wide points: The majority of expanded thyroid clonotypes above 0.001 frequency also occurred in blood. Separation of ophthalmopathy from stable hyperthyroidism was achieved by a 13-signature model, at 85% to 90% sensitivity and under 82% specificity. As the model predicted ophthalmopathy progression, it achieved a sensitivity of roughly 69% and a specificity of roughly 72%.

The specimen sequenced was peripheral blood. This chain uses TRBV29-1 with TRBJ1-2; D is unclear. This clonotype was sampled from a woman aged 18 to 35 with stable Graves' hyperthyroidism. Some clones in this sample may be carry-over from other donors' samples. This chain's CDR3 is CSVEELRDKSGYGYTL. CDR3 DNA: TGCAGCGTTGAAGAACTTCGTGACAAGAGTGGGTATGGCTACACCTTG.